Listed below are T cell receptor beta chains from one sample, sequenced in a study of T cell responses to AZD1222 COVID-19 vaccine. Measured with immunoSEQ multiplex PCR; TCRdb has only the in-frame clones, and not every one. The sample shows tens of thousands of clones, about 90% of them seen only once. The sequenced sample was peripheral blood, obtained on day 0 of MenACWY control vaccination. These receptors originate from an adult in good health. Both conserved end residues are part of each CDR3. D genes are given only for firm matches. Clone size appears in some rows only: once, few, many, or a class for an expanded clone.

d_call: -
clone_size: -
v_call: TRBV2
j_call: TRBJ2-1
cdr3_aa: CASQRAQSSYNEQFF
cdr3_nt: TGTGCCAGCCAGCGAGCGCAGAGCTCCTACAATGAGCAGTTCTTC

d_call: -
clone_size: -
v_call: TRBV7-2
j_call: TRBJ1-1
cdr3_aa: CASSSSIWNTEAFF
cdr3_nt: TGTGCCAGCAGCTCCTCAATCTGGAACACTGAAGCTTTCTTT

d_call: -
clone_size: -
v_call: TRBV7-9
j_call: TRBJ1-2
cdr3_aa: CASSLGTNYGYTF
cdr3_nt: TGTGCCAGCAGCTTAGGGACAAACTATGGCTACACCTTC

d_call: -
clone_size: -
v_call: TRBV28
j_call: TRBJ1-2
cdr3_aa: CASSLGGAWGYTF
cdr3_nt: TGTGCCAGCAGTCTCGGAGGGGCCTGGGGCTACACCTTC

d_call: -
clone_size: -
v_call: TRBV6-5
j_call: TRBJ1-2
cdr3_aa: CASTDFNYGYTF
cdr3_nt: TGTGCCAGCACGGACTTTAACTATGGCTACACCTTC

d_call: TRBD2
clone_size: -
v_call: TRBV6-2/TRBV6-3
j_call: TRBJ2-7
cdr3_aa: CASSYAGGSYEQYF
cdr3_nt: TGTGCCAGCAGTTACGCGGGGGGTTCCTACGAGCAGTACTTC

d_call: -
clone_size: -
v_call: TRBV7-2
j_call: TRBJ2-1
cdr3_aa: CASSPDFTYNEQFF
cdr3_nt: TGTGCCAGCAGCCCCGACTTTACCTACAATGAGCAGTTCTTC

d_call: TRBD2
clone_size: -
v_call: TRBV11-3
j_call: TRBJ2-1
cdr3_aa: CASSLRLAGENEQFF
cdr3_nt: TGTGCCAGCAGCTTGAGACTAGCGGGAGAAAATGAGCAGTTCTTC

d_call: -
clone_size: -
v_call: TRBV19
j_call: TRBJ1-1
cdr3_aa: CASSFRGGGDTEAFF
cdr3_nt: TGTGCCAGTAGTTTTAGGGGCGGAGGGGACACTGAAGCTTTCTTT

d_call: -
clone_size: -
v_call: TRBV19
j_call: TRBJ1-6
cdr3_aa: CASSIGGESNSPLHF
cdr3_nt: TGTGCCAGTAGTATAGGAGGAGAATCCAATTCACCCCTCCACTTT

d_call: -
clone_size: -
v_call: TRBV5-1
j_call: TRBJ1-2
cdr3_aa: CASSLVGGAGGYTF
cdr3_nt: TGCGCCAGCAGCTTGGTGGGGGGCGCGGGAGGCTACACCTTC

d_call: -
clone_size: -
v_call: TRBV12-3/TRBV12-4
j_call: TRBJ1-5
cdr3_aa: CASSASNQPQHF
cdr3_nt: TGTGCCAGCAGCGCCTCCAATCAGCCCCAGCATTTT

d_call: -
clone_size: -
v_call: TRBV19
j_call: TRBJ1-5
cdr3_aa: CASSIDRFQPQHF
cdr3_nt: TGTGCCAGTAGTATAGATCGTTTCCAGCCCCAGCATTTT

d_call: TRBD1
clone_size: -
v_call: TRBV6-5
j_call: TRBJ2-1
cdr3_aa: CASSHGQGVDEQFF
cdr3_nt: TGTGCCAGCAGTCACGGACAGGGGGTCGATGAGCAGTTCTTC

d_call: -
clone_size: -
v_call: TRBV5-1
j_call: TRBJ1-4
cdr3_aa: CASSFGTTNEKLFF
cdr3_nt: TGCGCCAGCAGCTTCGGGACAACTAATGAAAAACTGTTTTTT

d_call: TRBD1
clone_size: -
v_call: TRBV18
j_call: TRBJ2-7
cdr3_aa: CASSPGTGGYEQYF
cdr3_nt: TGTGCCAGCTCACCCGGGACAGGAGGCTACGAGCAGTACTTC

d_call: -
clone_size: -
v_call: TRBV5-4
j_call: TRBJ2-7
cdr3_aa: CASSYLQGPDYEQYF
cdr3_nt: TGTGCCAGCAGCTATTTACAGGGTCCCGACTACGAGCAGTACTTC

d_call: -
clone_size: -
v_call: TRBV21-1
j_call: TRBJ1-5
cdr3_aa: CASSSIGSNQPQHF
cdr3_nt: TGTGCCAGCAGCAGCATAGGTAGCAATCAGCCCCAGCATTTT

d_call: TRBD1
clone_size: -
v_call: TRBV10-2
j_call: TRBJ2-7
cdr3_aa: CASGPGQIYEQYF
cdr3_nt: TGCGCCAGCGGCCCGGGACAGATCTACGAGCAGTACTTC

d_call: TRBD1
clone_size: once
v_call: TRBV7-8
j_call: TRBJ1-5
cdr3_aa: CASSVQADRESNQPQHF
cdr3_nt: TGTGCCAGCAGCGTCCAGGCCGACAGGGAGAGCAATCAGCCCCAGCATTTT

d_call: TRBD1
clone_size: -
v_call: TRBV19
j_call: TRBJ2-7
cdr3_aa: CASSTSSGQSYEQYF
cdr3_nt: TGTGCCAGTAGTACCTCCTCGGGACAGTCCTACGAGCAGTACTTC

d_call: -
clone_size: -
v_call: TRBV7-9
j_call: TRBJ2-1
cdr3_aa: CASSLGGGATREQFF
cdr3_nt: TGTGCCAGCAGCTTAGGTGGGGGGGCCACCAGGGAGCAGTTCTTC

d_call: TRBD1
clone_size: -
v_call: TRBV7-9
j_call: TRBJ2-7
cdr3_aa: CASSRTGGFYEQYF
cdr3_nt: TGTGCCAGCAGCCGGACAGGGGGCTTCTACGAGCAGTACTTC

d_call: -
clone_size: -
v_call: TRBV5-1
j_call: TRBJ2-3
cdr3_aa: CASSLVAGADTQYF
cdr3_nt: TGCGCCAGCAGCTTGGTTGCAGGGGCAGATACGCAGTATTTT

d_call: -
clone_size: -
v_call: TRBV12-3/TRBV12-4
j_call: TRBJ2-3
cdr3_aa: CASSQRGADTQYF
cdr3_nt: TGTGCCAGCAGTCAGAGGGGTGCAGATACGCAGTATTTT

d_call: -
clone_size: -
v_call: TRBV9
j_call: TRBJ1-3
cdr3_aa: CASSVGLGNTIYF
cdr3_nt: TGTGCCAGCAGCGTAGGCTTGGGAAACACCATATATTTT

d_call: -
clone_size: -
v_call: TRBV3-1/TRBV3-2
j_call: TRBJ1-1
cdr3_aa: CASSQGGRPEAFF
cdr3_nt: TGTGCCAGCAGCCAAGGGGGGAGACCTGAAGCTTTCTTT

d_call: -
clone_size: -
v_call: TRBV12-1
j_call: TRBJ1-5
cdr3_aa: CASSFLFGVSLLNQPQHF
cdr3_nt: TGTGCCAGCAGCTTTCTCTTCGGTGTTAGCTTGCTCAATCAGCCCCAGCATTTT

d_call: TRBD1
clone_size: -
v_call: TRBV27
j_call: TRBJ1-6
cdr3_aa: CASSRPRDRGHNSPLHF
cdr3_nt: TGTGCCAGCAGTCGACCCCGAGACAGGGGGCATAATTCACCCCTCCACTTT

d_call: TRBD1
clone_size: -
v_call: TRBV29-1
j_call: TRBJ1-1
cdr3_aa: CSVDRGTATFF
cdr3_nt: TGCAGCGTGGACAGGGGAACCGCGACTTTCTTT

d_call: TRBD2
clone_size: -
v_call: TRBV7-2
j_call: TRBJ2-1
cdr3_aa: CASSNWGGGIYNEQFF
cdr3_nt: TGTGCCAGCAGCAACTGGGGCGGGGGGATTTACAATGAGCAGTTCTTC